The 19 T cell receptor beta chains given below trace back to one sample, sequenced in a study of early T cells in non-severe SARS-CoV-2 infection. From the 5' RACE reads, TCRdb called clonotypes with MiXCR, one entry per CDR3 protein. The data contain 100,000 to 120,000 distinct CDR3 sequences, around 13% of them singletons. This specimen consisted of whole blood, obtained at baseline. Receptors originate from an adult who was a healthcare worker with PCR-confirmed SARS-CoV-2 infection or an uninfected control (not recorded which).

This clonotype was seen a handful of times. V gene TRBV19 combines with J gene TRBJ2-2; D not certain. Trimming removed 6 bases at V and 7 bases at J, with 15 bases between. CDR1 LNHDA and CDR2 SQIVND come from the germline V gene (reference sequence). This CDR3 is 14 amino acids long. The CDR3 nucleotides read TGTGCCAGTAGCGTCCGGCTTGTCAGCGGGGAGCTGTTTTTT. Amino acid sequence: CASSVRLVSGELFF.

This clonotype was observed a handful of times. The J gene is TRBJ1-1, the V gene TRBV5-6, with 8 bases that match TRBD1. The CDR3 has 17 residues. CDR1 SGHDT and CDR2 YYEEEE come from the germline V gene. Trimming removed 2 bases from V and 4 bases from J; junction bases left unmatched: 13. The CDR3 nucleotides are TGTGCCAGCAGCTTCTCCACCAGGGGGCGTCTGAGCACTGAAGCTTTCTTT. It yields the protein CASSFSTRGRLSTEAFF.

J is TRBJ2-5 and V is TRBV7-6; D is uncertain. In germline, CDR1 is SGHVS, CDR2 FNYEAQ. Trimming shortened V by 0 bases and J by 5 bases, and 7 bases separated the two germline ends. The CDR3 runs 13 residues. The CDR3 spells CASSLAWKETQYF. CDR3 nucleotide sequence: TGTGCCAGCAGCTTAGCCTGGAAGGAGACCCAGTACTTC.

The rearrangement links TRBV20-1 to TRBJ2-6, with TRBD1 as a possible D gene (6 bases). This CDR3 is 16 amino acids long. V was cut by 5 bases and J by 0 bases, with 14 bases left in between. CDR1 and CDR2 (germline): DFQATT, SNEGSKA (reference sequence). CDR3 nucleotides: TGCAGTGCTTCTCACAGGGTACTCTCTGGGGCCAACGTCCTGACTTTC. Translation gives CSASHRVLSGANVLTF.

This clonotype was counted many times. The V call is TRBV20-1, the J call TRBJ1-1, with D unclear. Trimming removed 3 bases at V and 8 bases at J, with 13 bases between. The CDR3 spans 12 residues. Germline CDR1 is DFQATT and CDR2 is SNEGSKA (reference sequence). The CDR3, as DNA: TGCAGTGCTAGTTTAGAGGGTTCAGAAGCTTTCTTT. Encoded protein: CSASLEGSEAFF.

This clonotype was seen a few times. The rearrangement uses TRBV29-1 and TRBJ2-1; D unclear. V lost 4 bases and J 9 bases, leaving 10 bases between the germline ends. This CDR3 contains 11 residues. Germline V CDR1 and CDR2: SQVTM, ANQGSEA. CDR3 region: CSVGLGIEQFF. For the CDR3, the DNA is TGCAGCGTTGGTTTAGGGATTGAGCAGTTCTTC.

The V call is TRBV4-2, the J call TRBJ2-1, with TRBD2 as a possible D gene (7 bases). The CDR3 covers 13 residues. Germline CDR1 is LGHNA and CDR2 is YNFKEQ. Trimming shortened V by 4 bases and J by 10 bases, and 14 bases separated the two germline ends. The CDR3 region has the DNA TGTGCCAGCAGCCCCTCGGGGGGCCGAGAGCAGTTCTTC. It is translated as CASSPSGGREQFF.

This clonotype turned up a few times. This chain links TRBV29-1 with TRBJ2-1; 9 bases align to TRBD2. The CDR3 has 14 amino acids. From germline, CDR1 is SQVTM and CDR2 ANQGSEA. V trimming: 4 bases; J trimming: 7 bases; junction bases outside the gene matches: 8. CDR3 region: CSVVLAGRVNEQFF. CDR3 sequence (DNA): TGCAGCGTTGTGCTAGCGGGAAGGGTAAATGAGCAGTTCTTC.

This clonotype turned up a few times. J is TRBJ1-1 and V is TRBV27, with 10 bases lining up with TRBD1. Per germline, CDR1 MNHEY and CDR2 SMNVEV (reference sequence). The CDR3 spans 15 residues. The trim removed 6 bases at V and 5 bases at J, leaving 9 bases unmatched. The CDR3 nucleotides are TGTGCCAGCAGCACAAGACAGGGGGCGAAGACTGAAGCTTTCTTT. It specifies CASSTRQGAKTEAFF.

CDR3 DNA sequence: TGTGCCAGCAATTCACCGGGACAGGGTGACGAGCAGTACTTC. Its translation is CASNSPGQGDEQYF. The chain recombines TRBV6-6 with TRBJ2-7; 9 bases map to TRBD1. In germline, CDR1 is MNHNY, CDR2 SVGAGI (reference sequence). V lost 7 bases and J lost 5; bases outside the gene matches: 9. There are 14 residues in the CDR3.

There are a few counts of this clonotype. The V and J genes are TRBV7-6 and TRBJ2-1; 8 positions match TRBD2. V gave up 4 bases and J gave up 5 bases; unmatched junction bases: 10. This CDR3 has 16 amino acids. In germline, CDR1 is SGHVS, CDR2 FNYEAQ. CDR3 nucleotide sequence: TGTGCCAGCAGCTCCCACCCGGGACTAGGGGACAATGAGCAGTTCTTC. Translated: CASSSHPGLGDNEQFF.

This clonotype turned up a few times. J is TRBJ1-1 and V is TRBV6-2 or TRBV6-3, with 8 positions matching TRBD1. Germline CDR1 and CDR2: MNHEY and SVGEGT. The CDR3 runs 16 residues. V was pared by 0 bases and J by 1 base, with 4 bases of the junction left unmatched. The CDR3 DNA sequence: TGTGCCAGCAGTTACTCGGCAGGGGGCCCGAACACTGAAGCTTTCTTT. Amino acid sequence: CASSYSAGGPNTEAFF.

This clonotype was seen a few times. The rearrangement joins TRBV27 to TRBJ2-5; TRBD2 might be the D (5 bases). Germline V gene data show CDR1 as MNHEY and CDR2 as SMNVEV (reference sequence). Trimming removed 2 bases at V and 7 bases at J, with 11 bases between. The CDR3 length is 13 residues. The CDR3 protein is CASSLEGTGTQYF. The CDR3 nucleotides are TGTGCCAGCAGTTTAGAGGGTACCGGGACCCAGTACTTC.

The CDR3 spells CASSEGPPGTQYF. CDR3 coding DNA: TGTGCCAGCAGTGAAGGGCCCCCCGGGACCCAGTACTTC. The chain uses TRBV2 and TRBJ2-5; no clear D gene. Looked up from germline, CDR1 is SNHLY and CDR2 is FYNNEI. V was pared by 1 base and J by 7 bases, with 10 bases between. The CDR3 consists of 13 residues.

The rearrangement uses TRBV12-3 or TRBV12-4 and TRBJ2-7, with D possibly being TRBD1 (5 bases). The V gene lost 8 bases and the J gene lost 4 bases, with 18 bases spanning the gap. The CDR3 sequence is 14 residues long. CDR3 DNA: TGTGCCAGCTCCCTATGGGGCAGGGTATACGAGCAGTACTTC. It yields the protein CASSLWGRVYEQYF.

This clonotype was detected many times. The chain has TRBV29-1 and TRBJ2-7; perhaps TRBD2 as D (6 bases). The V end lost 7 bases, the J end lost 3 bases, and 13 bases lay between the germline ends. The CDR3 is made up of 12 amino acids. CDR1 is SQVTM, CDR2 ANQGSEA, per germline. The CDR3 sequence is CSGGEARYEQYF. Written as DNA, the CDR3 is TGCAGCGGGGGGGAAGCCCGCTACGAGCAGTACTTC.

This clonotype has just a few counts. The gene calls are TRBV6-1 and TRBJ2-2; TRBD1 matches at 8 bases. Unmatched junction bases numbered 5, after V lost 6 bases and J lost 2 bases. The germline V gene has CDR1 MNHNS and CDR2 SASEGT. The CDR3 length is 15 residues. CDR3 loop: CASSPRGRNTGELFF. The DNA for the CDR3 is TGTGCCAGCAGCCCCAGGGGGCGAAACACCGGGGAGCTGTTTTTT.

This clonotype has a handful of counts. An end of the junction differs from the germline gene, which may be a read error. The chain has TRBV5-6 and TRBJ1-3; possible D gene TRBD1, 5 bases. There are 15 residues in the CDR3. Per the germline V gene, CDR1 is SGHDT and CDR2 is YYEEEE. The chain's CDR3 is CASSWGPGSENTIYF. CDR3 nucleotides: TGTGCCAGCAGCTGGGGACCCGGCTCTGAAAACACCATATATTTT. Drawing the rest from reference TRBV5-6 and TRBJ1-3, the complete variable domain is DAGVTQSPTHLIKTRGQQVTLRCSPKSGHDTVSWYQQALGQGPQFIFQYYEEEERQRGNFPDRFSGHQFPNYSSELNVNALLLGDSALYLCASSWGPGSENTIYFGEGSWLTVV.

This clonotype was seen a few times. The V call is TRBV20-1, the J call TRBJ2-1, with D perhaps given as TRBD1 or TRBD2 (7 bases each). CDR3 length: 15 residues. CDR1 DFQATT and CDR2 SNEGSKA come from the germline V gene (reference sequence). V was clipped by 5 bases and J by 5 bases, with 19 bases between them. Here the CDR3 reads CSAHNPQGGDNEQFF. Written as DNA, the CDR3 is TGCAGTGCTCATAATCCGCAGGGGGGGGACAATGAGCAGTTCTTC.